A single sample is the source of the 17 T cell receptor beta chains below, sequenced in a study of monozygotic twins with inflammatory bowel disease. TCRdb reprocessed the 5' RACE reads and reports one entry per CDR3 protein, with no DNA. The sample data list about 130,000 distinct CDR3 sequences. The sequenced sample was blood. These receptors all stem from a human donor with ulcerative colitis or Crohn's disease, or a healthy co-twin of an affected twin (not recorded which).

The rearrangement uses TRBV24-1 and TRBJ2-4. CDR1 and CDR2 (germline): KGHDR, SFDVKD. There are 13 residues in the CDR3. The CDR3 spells CATSVGRENIQYF.

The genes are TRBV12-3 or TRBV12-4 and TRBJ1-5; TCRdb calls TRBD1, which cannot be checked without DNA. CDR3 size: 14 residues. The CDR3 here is CASNGGLGNQPQHF.

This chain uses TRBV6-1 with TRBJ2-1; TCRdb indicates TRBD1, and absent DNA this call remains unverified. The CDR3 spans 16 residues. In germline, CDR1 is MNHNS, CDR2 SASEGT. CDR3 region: CASSESAAVARDEQFF.

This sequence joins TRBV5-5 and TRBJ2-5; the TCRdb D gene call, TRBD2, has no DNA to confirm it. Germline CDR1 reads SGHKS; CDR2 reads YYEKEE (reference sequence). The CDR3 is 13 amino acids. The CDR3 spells CASSTGLVETQYF.

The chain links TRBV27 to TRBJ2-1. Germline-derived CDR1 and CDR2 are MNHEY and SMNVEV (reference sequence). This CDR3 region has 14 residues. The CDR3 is CASQLGSSYNEQFF.

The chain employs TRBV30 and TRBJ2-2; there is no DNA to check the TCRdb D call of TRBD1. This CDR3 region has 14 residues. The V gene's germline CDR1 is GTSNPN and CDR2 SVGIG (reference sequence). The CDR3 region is CASRPGQNTGELFF.

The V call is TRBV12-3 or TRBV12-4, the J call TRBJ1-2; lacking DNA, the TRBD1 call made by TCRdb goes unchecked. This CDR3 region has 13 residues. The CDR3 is CASSFDRNYGYTF.

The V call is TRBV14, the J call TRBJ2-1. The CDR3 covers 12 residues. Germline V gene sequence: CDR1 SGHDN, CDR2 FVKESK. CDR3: CASSPSLNEQFF.

CDR3 region: CASSSLSAGLGNEQFF. The chain is built from TRBV28 and TRBJ2-1; TCRdb designates TRBD2, a call that cannot be tested without DNA. Germline loops: CDR1 MDHEN, CDR2 SYDVKM. The CDR3 has 16 amino acids.

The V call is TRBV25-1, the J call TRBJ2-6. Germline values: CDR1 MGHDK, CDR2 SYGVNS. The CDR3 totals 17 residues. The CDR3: CASSGSLLVIGANVLTF.

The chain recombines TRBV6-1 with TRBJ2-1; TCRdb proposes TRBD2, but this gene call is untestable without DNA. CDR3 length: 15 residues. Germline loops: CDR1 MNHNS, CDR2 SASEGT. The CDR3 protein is CASSEGGRPYNEQFF.

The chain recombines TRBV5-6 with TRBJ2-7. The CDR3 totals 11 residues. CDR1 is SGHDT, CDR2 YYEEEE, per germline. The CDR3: CASSQAYEQYF. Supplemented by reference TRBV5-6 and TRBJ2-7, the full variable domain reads DAGVTQSPTHLIKTRGQQVTLRCSPKSGHDTVSWYQQALGQGPQFIFQYYEEEERQRGNFPDRFSGHQFPNYSSELNVNALLLGDSALYLCASSQAYEQYFGPGTRLTVT.

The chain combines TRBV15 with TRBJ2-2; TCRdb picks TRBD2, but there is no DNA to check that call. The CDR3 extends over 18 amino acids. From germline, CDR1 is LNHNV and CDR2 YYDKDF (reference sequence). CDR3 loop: CATSRDKSLGWNTGELFF.

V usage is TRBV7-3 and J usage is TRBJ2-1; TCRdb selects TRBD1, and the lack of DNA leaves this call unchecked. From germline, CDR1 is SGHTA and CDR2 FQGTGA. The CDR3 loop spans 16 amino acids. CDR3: CASSSDQGGALNEQFF.

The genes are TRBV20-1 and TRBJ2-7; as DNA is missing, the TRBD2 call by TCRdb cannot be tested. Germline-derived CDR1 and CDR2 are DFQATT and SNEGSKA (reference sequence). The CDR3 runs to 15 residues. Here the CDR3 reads CSARDPTSGTYEQYF.

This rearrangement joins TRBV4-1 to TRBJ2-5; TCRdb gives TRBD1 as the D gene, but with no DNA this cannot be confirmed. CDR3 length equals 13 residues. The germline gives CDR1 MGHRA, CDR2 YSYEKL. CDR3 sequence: CASSQAGTETQYF.

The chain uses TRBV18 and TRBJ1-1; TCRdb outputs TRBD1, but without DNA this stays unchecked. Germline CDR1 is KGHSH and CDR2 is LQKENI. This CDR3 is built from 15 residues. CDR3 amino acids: CASSPSPGMNTEAFF.